The 21 T cell receptor beta chains below come from one sample, sequenced in a study of beta chain features in type 1 diabetes. cDNA synthesis used the whole RNA isolate, giving expressed TCRB sequences. Sequencing used immunoSEQ multiplex PCR; TCRdb keeps in-frame clones, though not all of them. This sample has 250,000 to 400,000 clones; about 15% occur once, and the top ten carry about 6.7%. Sequenced sample: central memory CD4+ T cells from blood. Receptor source: a man aged 25-45 years in good health.

This clone has a handful of counts. The gene calls are TRBV5-7 and TRBJ1-6; D may be TRBD1 (5 bases). TRBV5-7 is noted as an ORF with a role that remains uncertain. The CDR3 is 16 amino acids. The ends were cut back, 4 bases at V and 12 bases at J, with 23 bases in the middle. CDR3 DNA: TGTGCCAGCAGCCTCACACCGTGGGGGGGAGGCTTACCCCTCCACTTT. It specifies CASSLTPWGGGLPLHF.

Concerning this clone itself: Additional DNA sequences in this sample encode the identical CDR3. The chain's CDR3 is CASSVGPTAETQYF. The CDR3 nucleotides are TGTGCCAGCAGCGTAGGCCCTACTGCGGAGACCCAGTACTTC. J is TRBJ2-5 and V is TRBV9; D ambiguous. This CDR3 comprises 14 residues. Germline assignment: CDR1 SGDLS and CDR2 YYNGEE. V lost 0 bases, J lost 5 bases, and 11 bases lay in between.

Only a few counts were recorded for this clone. The chain uses TRBV9 and TRBJ2-2; D may be TRBD1 or TRBD2 (5 bases each). Germline-derived CDR1 and CDR2 are SGDLS and YYNGEE. Trimming left V 2 bases short and J 8 bases short, with 16 bases between. This CDR3 spans 15 amino acids. CDR3 sequence: CASSVLGTPMGELFF. In nucleotides, the CDR3 is TGTGCCAGCAGCGTTCTCGGGACCCCCATGGGGGAGCTGTTTTTT.

This sequence joins TRBV5-1 and TRBJ2-7; D uncertain. Between the trimmed V and J ends, which lost 4 bases and 2 bases, there was a span of 4 bases. Germline V lookup: CDR1 SGHRS, CDR2 YFSETQ. The length of the CDR3 is 11 residues. This CDR3 reads CASSPTYEQYF. In DNA form, the CDR3 reads TGCGCCAGCAGCCCCACCTACGAGCAGTACTTC.

The rearrangement joins TRBV20-1 to TRBJ1-2; D is ambiguous. Trimming left V 3 bases short and J 14 bases short, with 13 bases between. Germline CDR1 DFQATT, CDR2 SNEGSKA (reference sequence). The CDR3 loop spans 10 amino acids. In DNA, the CDR3 is TGCAGTGCTAGCAGTCCCCGGAGGACCTTC. As protein: CSASSPRRTF.

This clone was detected a few times. This chain links TRBV11-3 with TRBJ2-2, with D perhaps being TRBD1 or TRBD2 (6 bases each). CDR3 length: 16 amino acids. V gave up 0 bases and J gave up 5 bases, with 13 bases separating them. Germline V gene sequence: CDR1 SGHNT, CDR2 YENEEA. This CDR3 reads CASSLDEGGYTGELFF. The CDR3 DNA is TGTGCCAGCAGCTTAGACGAGGGGGGATATACCGGGGAGCTGTTTTTT.

The rearrangement uses TRBV6-1 and TRBJ2-4; TRBD2 agrees at 8 bases. The V gene's germline CDR1 is MNHNS and CDR2 SASEGT. This CDR3 comprises 14 residues. Trimming took 7 bases from V and 2 from J; bases not matched to a gene: 4. DNA of the CDR3: TGTGCCAGCAAAGCGGGAGTAACCAAAAACATTCAGTACTTC. As protein: CASKAGVTKNIQYF.

The chain links TRBV2 to TRBJ2-7; TRBD2 agrees at 11 bases. CDR1 and CDR2 from the germline V gene are SNHLY and FYNNEI. The CDR3 is 14 residues long. J lost 4 bases, V lost 9 bases, and 8 bases had no gene match. Written as DNA, the CDR3 is TGTGCCAGTAGCGGGGGGGCATTTATGTACGAGCAGTACTTC. Translation gives CASSGGAFMYEQYF.

This clone was detected only a few times. The chain links TRBV4-3 to TRBJ2-1; 10 bases are a match to TRBD2. CDR1 is LGHNA and CDR2 is YSLEER in the germline V gene. CDR3 length: 16 amino acids. The trim removed 5 bases at V and 12 bases at J, leaving 16 bases unmatched. The DNA of the CDR3 is TGCGCCAGCAGCTCGGAAATTAGCGGGAGGCCCCAAGCGCAGTTCTTC. Protein sequence: CASSSEISGRPQAQFF.

This clone was seen a handful of times. V gene TRBV10-3 combines with J gene TRBJ2-7, with a possible D match to TRBD2 (6 bases). The CDR3 sequence is 13 residues long. Germline V gene sequence: CDR1 ENHRY, CDR2 SYGVKD. With 7 bases removed from V and 5 bases from J, the gap between germline ends came to 15 bases. This chain's CDR3 is CAIKRRDLDEQYV. CDR3 in DNA: TGTGCCATCAAAAGGAGGGATTTGGACGAGCAGTACGTC.

The chain combines TRBV28 with TRBJ1-1, with D perhaps TRBD1 (5 bases). Trimming took off 2 bases at V and 0 bases at J, with 10 bases between the two ends. CDR3 size: 15 residues. The germline gives CDR1 MDHEN, CDR2 SYDVKM. CDR3 loop: CASSLLWGMNTEAFF. CDR3 nucleotides: TGTGCCAGCAGTTTACTATGGGGGATGAACACTGAAGCTTTCTTT.

This clone was detected a few times. A far bigger clonotype differs at one base, so this is likely a read error. Other DNA sequences in the same sample also yield this CDR3. The rearrangement links TRBV4-1 to TRBJ2-6; D is unresolved. V was pared by 0 bases and J by 11 bases, with 14 bases between. There are 15 residues in the CDR3. Germline values: CDR1 MGHRA, CDR2 YSYEKL. The DNA of the CDR3 is TGCGCCAGCAGCCAAGATGGGCAGACCCGCGACGTCCTGACTTTC. It translates to CASSQDGQTRDVLTF.

This chain links TRBV5-6 with TRBJ1-1; the D gene is possibly TRBD1 (5 bases). Trimming cost V 4 bases and J 1 base, with 11 bases left between them. Germline assignment: CDR1 SGHDT and CDR2 YYEEEE. CDR3 length: 14 residues. The CDR3, as DNA: TGTGCCAGCAGCCCCAGGGAAAAGAACACTGAAGCTTTCTTT. Translating it yields CASSPREKNTEAFF.

There are many counts of this clone. Other DNA sequences in the same sample also yield this CDR3. This chain uses TRBV6-5 with TRBJ2-5; D unresolved. Germline V gene sequence: CDR1 MNHEY, CDR2 SVGAGI. V was clipped by 1 base and J by 5 bases, with 2 bases between them. CDR3 length: 11 amino acids. As DNA, the CDR3 is TGTGCCAGCAGTTACTTGGAGACCCAGTACTTC. Translation: CASSYLETQYF.

This chain links TRBV18 with TRBJ2-3; D perhaps matches TRBD1 (6 bases). The CDR3 extends over 16 amino acids. Germline values: CDR1 KGHSH, CDR2 LQKENI. V lost 0 bases, J lost 5 bases, and 15 bases lay in between. The CDR3 nucleotides read TGTGCCAGCTCACCACCGCTAACAGGGAAAGGAGATACGCAGTATTTT. As protein: CASSPPLTGKGDTQYF.

The chain recombines TRBV18 with TRBJ1-1; D is possibly TRBD1 (5 bases). This CDR3 region has 16 residues. Germline CDR1 and CDR2: KGHSH and LQKENI. Trimming removed 6 bases at V and 4 bases at J, with 21 bases between. CDR3: CASSPLQAGGGTEAFF. DNA for the CDR3: TGTGCCAGCTCCCCCCTCCAAGCGGGGGGTGGCACTGAAGCTTTCTTT.

This clone turned up a few times. This chain joins TRBV6-1 and TRBJ1-6, with D tentatively TRBD1 (6 bases). The CDR3 spans 14 residues. CDR1 is MNHNS, CDR2 SASEGT, per germline. Trimming took off 5 bases at V and 6 bases at J, with 11 bases between the two ends. The CDR3 sequence: CASSSQGGNSPLHF. CDR3 coding DNA: TGTGCCAGCAGTTCACAGGGCGGTAATTCACCCCTCCACTTT.

This clone has only a few counts. The chain has TRBV7-2 and TRBJ2-4, with D hard to call. The germline gives CDR1 SGHTA, CDR2 FQGNSA. This CDR3 comprises 14 residues. The germline V and J ends were trimmed by 5 bases and 0 bases, with 8 bases remaining between them. Here the CDR3 DNA reads TGTGCCAGCAGCCCCGGTTTAGCCAAAAACATTCAGTACTTC. Encoded protein: CASSPGLAKNIQYF. The whole variable domain, remainder taken from reference TRBV7-2 and TRBJ2-4, is GAGVSQSPSNKVTEKGKDVELRCDPISGHTALYWYRQSLGQGLEFLIYFQGNSAPDKSGLPSDRFSAERTGGSVSTLTIQRTQQEDSAVYLCASSPGLAKNIQYFGAGTRLSVL.

In this sample, this clone turned up once. This sequence joins TRBV7-8 and TRBJ2-2; unclear D gene. The CDR3 length is 12 residues. CDR1 is SGHVS, CDR2 FQNEAQ, per germline. V lost 2 bases to trimming and J lost 6 bases, with 4 bases between them. The CDR3 here is CASSLMSGELFF. The DNA for the CDR3 is TGTGCCAGCAGCTTAATGTCCGGGGAGCTGTTTTTT.

This clone was counted a few times. The chain couples TRBV6-6 to TRBJ2-7; no firm D call. This CDR3 is built from 13 residues. Germline V lookup: CDR1 MNHNY, CDR2 SVGAGI (reference sequence). The CDR3 region is CVVQDLNLPEQYF. The CDR3 region has the DNA TGTGTGGTGCAGGACCTTAACCTACCCGAGCAGTACTTC.

The sample holds a few counts of this clone. This chain connects TRBV7-2 to TRBJ1-1; unclear D gene. The length of the CDR3 is 14 residues. CDR1 is SGHTA and CDR2 is FQGNSA in the germline V gene. Trimming removed 2 bases at V and 7 bases at J, with 14 bases between. The CDR3 sequence: CASSLIRASGEAFF. Here the CDR3 DNA reads TGTGCCAGCAGCTTAATTAGGGCGTCGGGTGAAGCTTTCTTT.